This T cell receptor beta chain was documented in a study of T-cell memory formation after mild COVID-19. About the research overall: Clusters of TCRs were largely donor specific. General observations from the study: Pre-infection memory harbored some responding clones, suggesting cross-reactive memory joined. Mainly CM and EM harbored the contracting CD4+ clones; mainly EMRA harbored the CD8+ ones.

TCRdb itself ran the 5' RACE reads through MiXCR, one entry per CDR3 protein. Altogether almost 45,000 distinct CDR3 sequences are present, 6% to 8.5% being singletons, with the ten largest covering 0.65% to 0.85%. The CDR3 has 17 amino acids. V dropped 5 bases and J dropped 4; count of bases not matched to a gene: 17. The germline V gene has CDR1 MNHEY and CDR2 SVGAGI. Concerning this clonotype itself: Its target is not known.

The sample was PBMCs or a T cell subset sorted from them (not recorded which). The V gene is TRBV6-5, the J gene TRBJ2-7, with TRBD1 identical over 7 bases. This sequence was found in an adult who had mild COVID-19 (a few samples of this study predate the infection). Cell type and time point are not known. CDR3 nucleotides: TGTGCCAGCAGTCGAAAATCCGGGACAGCAAATCCTTACGAGCAGTACTTC. Its protein is CASSRKSGTANPYEQYF.